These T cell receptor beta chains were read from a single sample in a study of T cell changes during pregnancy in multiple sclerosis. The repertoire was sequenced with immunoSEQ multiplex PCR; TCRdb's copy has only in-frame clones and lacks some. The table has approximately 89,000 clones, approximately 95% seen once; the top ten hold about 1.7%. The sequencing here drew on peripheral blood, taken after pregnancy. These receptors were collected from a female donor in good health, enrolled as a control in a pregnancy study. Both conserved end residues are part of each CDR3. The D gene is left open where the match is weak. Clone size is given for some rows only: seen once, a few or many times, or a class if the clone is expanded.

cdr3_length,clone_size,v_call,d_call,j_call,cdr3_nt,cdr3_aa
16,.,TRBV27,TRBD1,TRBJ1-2,TGTGCCAGCAGGACTTCCGCGACAGGGCGAACAAATGGCTACACCTTC,CASRTSATGRTNGYTF
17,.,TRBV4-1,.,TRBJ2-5,TGCGCCAGCAGCCCTTCCCCGGGGGAACGGGGGCAAGAGACCCAGTACTTC,CASSPSPGERGQETQYF
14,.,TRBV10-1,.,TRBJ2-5,TGCGCCAGCAGTGAGGTGTGTGGTTCCAGGACCCAGTACTTC,CASSEVCGSRTQYF
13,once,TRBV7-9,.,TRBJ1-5,TGTGCCAGCAGCTCGACGGGGAATCAGCCCCAGCATTTT,CASSSTGNQPQHF
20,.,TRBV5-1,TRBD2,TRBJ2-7,TGCGCCAGCAGCCTTGTAAGACGGGGACTAGCGGGCCTCGATGCCTACGAGCAGTACTTC,CASSLVRRGLAGLDAYEQYF
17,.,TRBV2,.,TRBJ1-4,TGTGCCAGCAGTGAAAGAGCGGCAGCCCGCTCTAATGAAAAACTGTTTTTT,CASSERAAARSNEKLFF
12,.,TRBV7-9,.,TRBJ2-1,TGTGCCAGCAGCTTTGGGCGGGATGAGCAGTTCTTC,CASSFGRDEQFF
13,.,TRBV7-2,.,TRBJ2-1,TGTGCCAGCAGCTCCCAGGGCTACAATGAGCAGTTCTTC,CASSSQGYNEQFF
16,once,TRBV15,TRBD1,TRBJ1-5,TGTGCCACCAGCAGAGGTTGGACAGGGGGCAATCAGCCCCAGCATTTT,CATSRGWTGGNQPQHF
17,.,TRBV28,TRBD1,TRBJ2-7,TGTGCCAGCAGTCATGCGCCAAGGACAGGGAGGTCCTACGAGCAGTACTTC,CASSHAPRTGRSYEQYF
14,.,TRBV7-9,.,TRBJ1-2,TGTGCCAGCAGCTTAGTACAGGGAAATTATGGCTACACCTTC,CASSLVQGNYGYTF
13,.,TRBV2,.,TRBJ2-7,TGTGCCAGCAGTGAAGGACCATCAGGAGAGCAGTACTTC,CASSEGPSGEQYF
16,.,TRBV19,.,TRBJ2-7,TGTGCCAGTAGTATAAGGGGCCAGAGAAGCTCCTACGAGCAGTACTTC,CASSIRGQRSSYEQYF
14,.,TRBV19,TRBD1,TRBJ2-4,TGTGCCAGTAACAGGGGGACTTGGGAAAACATTCAGTACTTC,CASNRGTWENIQYF
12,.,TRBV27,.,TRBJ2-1,TGTGCCAGCCACGGGGGTTACAATGAGCAGTTCTTC,CASHGGYNEQFF
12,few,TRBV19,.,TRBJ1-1,TGTGCCAGCCACCGGCGAGGGACTGAAGCTTTCTTT,CASHRRGTEAFF
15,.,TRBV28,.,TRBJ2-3,TGTGCCAGCAGTGGAGGGGGCGAAGGGACAGATACGCAGTATTTT,CASSGGGEGTDTQYF
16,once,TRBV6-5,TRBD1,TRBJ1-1,TGTGCCAGCAGTTACACTAGGACAGGGGCGAACACTGAAGCTTTCTTT,CASSYTRTGANTEAFF
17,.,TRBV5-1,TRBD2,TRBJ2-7,TGCGCCAGCAGCTTTTGGACTAGCGGGAGGGTCATGGACGAGCAGTACTTC,CASSFWTSGRVMDEQYF
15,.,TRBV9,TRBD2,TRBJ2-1,TGTGCCAGCAGCTCCCGACTAGCGGGAGCCCCTGAGCAGTTCTTC,CASSSRLAGAPEQFF
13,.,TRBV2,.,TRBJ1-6,TGTGCCACTGCAGGGACTTATAATTCACCCCTCCACTTT,CATAGTYNSPLHF
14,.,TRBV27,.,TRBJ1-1,TGTGCCAGCAGGTCAGGGTGGGAGAACACTGAAGCTTTCTTT,CASRSGWENTEAFF
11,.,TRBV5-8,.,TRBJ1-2,TGTGCCAGCAGCTTGGTCGGTGGCTACACCTTC,CASSLVGGYTF